These T cell receptor beta chains were read from a single sample in a study of T cell responses to AZD1222 COVID-19 vaccine. Profiled with immunoSEQ multiplex PCR; TCRdb holds only in-frame clones, not every one. The top ten hold over 0.8% of the sample, which has 150,000 to 200,000 clones, 85% to 95% seen once. Source: peripheral blood, taken on day 0 of AZD1222 vaccination. The source is an adult in good health. CDR3s include the opening cysteine and the closing phenylalanine or tryptophan. Fields, in order: J gene, V gene, clone size, D gene, CDR3 DNA, CDR3 protein. The D gene is left open where the match is weak. Only part of the rows carry a size: once, few, many, or a class if the clone is expanded.

J gene: TRBJ2-1; V gene: TRBV6-2/TRBV6-3; clone size: .; D gene: TRBD1; CDR3 DNA: TGTGCCAGCAGCGTGGGACAGGGCTCCTACAATGAGCAGTTCTTC; CDR3 protein: CASSVGQGSYNEQFF
J gene: TRBJ1-1; V gene: TRBV19; clone size: .; D gene: .; CDR3 DNA: TGTGCCAGTAGTAATTTAGGGGGAGATACTGAAGCTTTCTTT; CDR3 protein: CASSNLGGDTEAFF
J gene: TRBJ2-7; V gene: TRBV5-4; clone size: .; D gene: .; CDR3 DNA: TGTGCCAGCAGCTTAACGGGGGTTTCCTACGAGCAGTACTTC; CDR3 protein: CASSLTGVSYEQYF
J gene: TRBJ2-7; V gene: TRBV7-2; clone size: .; D gene: .; CDR3 DNA: TGTGCCAGCAGCTTAGCTTCGGGTAGCTCCTACGAGCAGTACTTC; CDR3 protein: CASSLASGSSYEQYF
J gene: TRBJ1-1; V gene: TRBV2; clone size: .; D gene: .; CDR3 DNA: TGTGCCAGCAACCTAGGGGGGACTGAAGCTTTCTTT; CDR3 protein: CASNLGGTEAFF
J gene: TRBJ1-3; V gene: TRBV9; clone size: .; D gene: .; CDR3 DNA: TGTGCCAGCAGCACGGCAGGTCGCTCTGGAAACACCATATATTTT; CDR3 protein: CASSTAGRSGNTIYF
J gene: TRBJ1-2; V gene: TRBV18; clone size: .; D gene: .; CDR3 DNA: TGTGCCAGCTCACCACCATCCCGGGGGGCAGACTATGGCTACACCTTC; CDR3 protein: CASSPPSRGADYGYTF
J gene: TRBJ1-1; V gene: TRBV6-5; clone size: .; D gene: .; CDR3 DNA: TGTGCCAGCAGTTACTCGAGGGTGAACACTGAAGCTTTCTTT; CDR3 protein: CASSYSRVNTEAFF
J gene: TRBJ1-1; V gene: TRBV5-6; clone size: .; D gene: .; CDR3 DNA: TGTGCCAGCAGCTTGGCCGGCTGGCAGGTAAAAGCTGAAGCTTTCTTT; CDR3 protein: CASSLAGWQVKAEAFF
J gene: TRBJ1-1; V gene: TRBV3-1/TRBV3-2; clone size: .; D gene: .; CDR3 DNA: TGTGCCAGCAGCCCTCGCCCAGACAGAATGAACACTGAAGCTTTCTTT; CDR3 protein: CASSPRPDRMNTEAFF
J gene: TRBJ1-3; V gene: TRBV4-2; clone size: .; D gene: .; CDR3 DNA: TGTGCCAGCAGCCAAGACCCAGGACCGGCCGGAAACACCATATATTTT; CDR3 protein: CASSQDPGPAGNTIYF
J gene: TRBJ1-4; V gene: TRBV7-9; clone size: .; D gene: TRBD1; CDR3 DNA: TGTGCCAGCAGCACTCGACAGGGGGCTGAAAAACTGTTTTTT; CDR3 protein: CASSTRQGAEKLFF
J gene: TRBJ1-2; V gene: TRBV5-1; clone size: .; D gene: TRBD1; CDR3 DNA: TGCGCCAGCAGCGGCAGGGGGATCTATGGCTACACCTTC; CDR3 protein: CASSGRGIYGYTF
J gene: TRBJ1-2; V gene: TRBV30; clone size: .; D gene: .; CDR3 DNA: TGTGCCTGGAGAGCCGACACGATCGGGGACTATGGCTACACCTTC; CDR3 protein: CAWRADTIGDYGYTF
J gene: TRBJ1-5; V gene: TRBV19; clone size: .; D gene: .; CDR3 DNA: TGTGCCAGTAGTCAGGGATATCAGCCCCAGCATTTT; CDR3 protein: CASSQGYQPQHF
J gene: TRBJ2-7; V gene: TRBV28; clone size: .; D gene: .; CDR3 DNA: TGTGCCAGCAGTCCCCCCCAGGGCGCCTACGAGCAGTACTTC; CDR3 protein: CASSPPQGAYEQYF
J gene: TRBJ1-1; V gene: TRBV18; clone size: .; D gene: .; CDR3 DNA: TGTGCCAGCTCACCGGGACGGATGAACACTGAAGCTTTCTTT; CDR3 protein: CASSPGRMNTEAFF
J gene: TRBJ2-5; V gene: TRBV15; clone size: .; D gene: .; CDR3 DNA: TGTGCCACCAGCAGAGGAGGGGCCGGGGAGACCCAGTACTTC; CDR3 protein: CATSRGGAGETQYF
J gene: TRBJ2-7; V gene: TRBV28; clone size: .; D gene: .; CDR3 DNA: TGTGCCAGCTTCCAGTATCCCTACGAGCAGTACTTC; CDR3 protein: CASFQYPYEQYF
J gene: TRBJ1-2; V gene: TRBV6-5; clone size: .; D gene: .; CDR3 DNA: TGTGCCAGCAGTTTTCACAGGGAGAACTATGGCTACACCTTC; CDR3 protein: CASSFHRENYGYTF
J gene: TRBJ1-3; V gene: TRBV9; clone size: .; D gene: .; CDR3 DNA: TGTGCCAGCAGCGTAGGCGTGGGAGAGACAGCCGGAAACACCATATATTTT; CDR3 protein: CASSVGVGETAGNTIYF
J gene: TRBJ2-5; V gene: TRBV5-1; clone size: once; D gene: .; CDR3 DNA: TGCGCCAGCAGCCCCCGGGGGCGGGTAGAGACCCAGTACTTC; CDR3 protein: CASSPRGRVETQYF
J gene: TRBJ1-6; V gene: TRBV19; clone size: .; D gene: .; CDR3 DNA: TGTGCCAGTAGTAGCCCGATGGGACGGAGAAATTCACCCCTCCACTTT; CDR3 protein: CASSSPMGRRNSPLHF
J gene: TRBJ1-5; V gene: TRBV18; clone size: .; D gene: .; CDR3 DNA: TGTGCCAGCTCACCCAGAGATCAGCCCCAGCATTTT; CDR3 protein: CASSPRDQPQHF
J gene: TRBJ1-2; V gene: TRBV5-1; clone size: .; D gene: TRBD1; CDR3 DNA: TGCGCCAGCAGCTTGGGGGACAGAAACTATGGCTACACCTTC; CDR3 protein: CASSLGDRNYGYTF
J gene: TRBJ2-3; V gene: TRBV19; clone size: .; D gene: TRBD2; CDR3 DNA: TGTGCCAGTAGTTTTTCGGGGGGAGGAGATACGCAGTATTTT; CDR3 protein: CASSFSGGGDTQYF
J gene: TRBJ2-6; V gene: TRBV5-5; clone size: once; D gene: .; CDR3 DNA: TGTGCCAGCAGCTTGGATTATGCCCTCTCTGGGGCCAACGTCCTGACTTTC; CDR3 protein: CASSLDYALSGANVLTF
J gene: TRBJ1-5; V gene: TRBV19; clone size: .; D gene: TRBD1; CDR3 DNA: TGTGCCAGTAGATGGACAGGGAACAGCAATCAGCCCCAGCATTTT; CDR3 protein: CASRWTGNSNQPQHF
J gene: TRBJ1-3; V gene: TRBV27; clone size: .; D gene: .; CDR3 DNA: TGTGCCAGCAGTTTATCGTCCAGAAACACCATATATTTT; CDR3 protein: CASSLSSRNTIYF
J gene: TRBJ1-2; V gene: TRBV12-5; clone size: once; D gene: .; CDR3 DNA: TGTGCTAGTGATCTTGGGTCCGGGGCAACGGTTGGCTACACCTTC; CDR3 protein: CASDLGSGATVGYTF
J gene: TRBJ2-5; V gene: TRBV10-3; clone size: .; D gene: .; CDR3 DNA: TGTGCCATCAGTGACTGGCGGGGACAGTACCAAGAGACCCAGTACTTC; CDR3 protein: CAISDWRGQYQETQYF
J gene: TRBJ2-5; V gene: TRBV21-1; clone size: .; D gene: .; CDR3 DNA: TGTGCCGTCTGGGGGGGGCAAGAGACCCAGTACTTC; CDR3 protein: CAVWGGQETQYF